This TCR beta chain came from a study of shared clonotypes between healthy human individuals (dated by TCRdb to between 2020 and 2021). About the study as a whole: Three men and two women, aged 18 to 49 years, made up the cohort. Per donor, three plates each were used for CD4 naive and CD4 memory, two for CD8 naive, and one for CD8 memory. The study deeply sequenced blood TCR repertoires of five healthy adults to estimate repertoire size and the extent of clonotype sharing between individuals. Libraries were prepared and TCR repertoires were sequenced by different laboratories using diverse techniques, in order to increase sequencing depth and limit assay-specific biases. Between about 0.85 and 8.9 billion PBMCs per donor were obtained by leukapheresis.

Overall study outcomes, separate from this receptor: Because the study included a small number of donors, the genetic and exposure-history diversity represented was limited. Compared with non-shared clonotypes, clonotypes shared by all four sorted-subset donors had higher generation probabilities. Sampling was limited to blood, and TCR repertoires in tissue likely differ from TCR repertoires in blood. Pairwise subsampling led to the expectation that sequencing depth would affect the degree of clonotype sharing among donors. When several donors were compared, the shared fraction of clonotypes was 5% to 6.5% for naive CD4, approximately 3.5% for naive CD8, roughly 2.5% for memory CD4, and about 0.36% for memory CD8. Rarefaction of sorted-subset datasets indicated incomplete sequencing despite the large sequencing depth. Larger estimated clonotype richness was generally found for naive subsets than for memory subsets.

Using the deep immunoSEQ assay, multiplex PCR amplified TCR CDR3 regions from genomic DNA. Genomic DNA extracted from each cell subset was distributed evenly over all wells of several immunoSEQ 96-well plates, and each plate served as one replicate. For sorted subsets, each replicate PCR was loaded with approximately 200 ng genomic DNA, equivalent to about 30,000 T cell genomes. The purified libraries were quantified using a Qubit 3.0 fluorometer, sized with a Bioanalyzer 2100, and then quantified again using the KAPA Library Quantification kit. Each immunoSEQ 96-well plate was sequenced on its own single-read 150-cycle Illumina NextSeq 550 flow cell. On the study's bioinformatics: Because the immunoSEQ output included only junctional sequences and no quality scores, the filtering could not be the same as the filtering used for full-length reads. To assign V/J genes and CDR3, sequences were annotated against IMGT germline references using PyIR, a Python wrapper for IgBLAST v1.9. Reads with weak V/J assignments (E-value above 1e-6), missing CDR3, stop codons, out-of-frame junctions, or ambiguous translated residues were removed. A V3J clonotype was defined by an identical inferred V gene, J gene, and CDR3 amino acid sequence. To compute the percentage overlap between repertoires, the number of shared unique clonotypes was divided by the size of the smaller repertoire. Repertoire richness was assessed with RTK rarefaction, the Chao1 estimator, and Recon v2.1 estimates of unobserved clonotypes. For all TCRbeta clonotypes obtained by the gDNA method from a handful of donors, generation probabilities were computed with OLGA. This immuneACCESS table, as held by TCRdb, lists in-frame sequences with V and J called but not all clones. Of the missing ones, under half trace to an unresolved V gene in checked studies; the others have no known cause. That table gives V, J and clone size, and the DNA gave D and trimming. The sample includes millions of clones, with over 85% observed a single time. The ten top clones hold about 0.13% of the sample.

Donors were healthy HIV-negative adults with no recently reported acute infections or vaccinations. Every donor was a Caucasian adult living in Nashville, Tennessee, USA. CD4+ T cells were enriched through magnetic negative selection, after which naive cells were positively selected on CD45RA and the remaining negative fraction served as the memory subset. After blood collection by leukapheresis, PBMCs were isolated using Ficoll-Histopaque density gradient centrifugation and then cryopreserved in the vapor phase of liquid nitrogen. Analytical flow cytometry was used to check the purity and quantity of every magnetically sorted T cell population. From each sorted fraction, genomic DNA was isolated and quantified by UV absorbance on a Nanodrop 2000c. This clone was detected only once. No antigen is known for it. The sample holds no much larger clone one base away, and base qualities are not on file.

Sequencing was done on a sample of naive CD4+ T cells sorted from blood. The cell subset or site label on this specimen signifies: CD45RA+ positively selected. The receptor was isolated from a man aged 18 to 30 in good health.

The CDR3 has the sequence CASSPLDKETQYF. The DNA reads as follows: TGTGCCAGCTCACCGTTGGACAAAGAGACCCAGTACTTC. The chain links TRBV18 with TRBJ2-5, and TRBD1 may be the D gene, going by 5 matching bases. The germline V gene provides CDR1 KGHSH and CDR2 LQKENI. The CDR3 holds 13 amino acids from the cysteine to the phenylalanine. Only the CDR3 region is kept as DNA, spanning 39 bases read in frame from base 1. V drops 3 bases and J drops 3 bases, leaving 8 bases in between.